This T cell receptor beta chain was documented in a study of control samples from healthy donors and cancer patients. Clones were sequenced by immunoSEQ multiplex PCR, and TCRdb holds only the in-frame ones, with some missing. The sample lists around 78,000 clones; around 94% were seen once. The V end lost 8 bases, the J end lost 6 bases, and 20 bases lay between the germline ends. CDR1 and CDR2 (germline): MNHEY, SMNVEV (reference sequence). This CDR3 comprises 14 residues. The sequence was obtained from a woman aged 18-29 years in good health. The chain couples TRBV27 to TRBJ2-7; D is uncertain. Sequenced: blood. The CDR3 DNA reads TGTGCCAGCGAAGGGTCGGACCGATCGGGCGAGCAGTACTTC. Its protein is CASEGSDRSGEQYF.